The source of this T cell receptor (beta chain) is a study of cytomegalovirus exposure and HLA in healthy donors. Study findings and constraints: TCR beta V segments were, for the most part, productive about 90% or about 30% of the time in an earlier analysis. CMV antigen specificity of a few CMV-associated chains was confirmed in vitro. The majority of TCR sequences were rare, yet some public TCRs appeared in many donors.

CDR1 MDHEN and CDR2 SYDVKM come from the germline V gene. CDR3 length: 10 amino acids. With 6 bases removed from V and 6 bases from J, the gap between germline ends came to 5 bases. The PCR was carried out with 60 Vbeta primers and 13 Jbeta primers. Per the authors' pipeline: A later analysis tallied about 80 million unique TCR beta chains, approximately 10 million of them shared. The method was immunoSEQ multiplex PCR; TCRdb's version includes in-frame clones alone and lacks a portion of them. D and trimming come from the DNA, and the V and J calls and clone size come from that table. Listed are 91,000 or so clones; 3% to 4% falls within the top ten. Of note for this clone: The antigen is not known.

The sample was PBMCs. This TCR came from a woman aged 25 to 45 in good health and CMV-seronegative. V and J are TRBV28 and TRBJ1-1; D not certain. As DNA, the CDR3 is TGTGCCAGCAGCTCCGCTGAAGCTTTCTTT. This translates into CASSSAEAFF.